The 15 T cell receptor beta chains below all came from one sample that was sequenced in a study of CD8 T cells in Susac syndrome. Random hexamers were used to reverse transcribe the RNA input (0.5 to 1 ug). From the immunoSEQ multiplex PCR reads, TCRdb called clonotypes with MiXCR, one entry per CDR3 protein. The sample includes under 300,000 distinct CDR3 sequences, 96% of them seen just once. Sequenced material: CD4+ T cells from PBMCs. The receptor source for this set is a human donor with Susac syndrome.

The CDR3 loop reads CATREGTGGVEQYF. The CDR3 region has the DNA TGTGCCACTAGGGAGGGAACAGGGGGCGTCGAGCAGTACTTC. The chain links TRBV2 to TRBJ2-7; 9 bases fit TRBD1. The CDR3 contains 14 residues. With 10 bases clipped from V and 6 bases from J, the junction kept 13 bases outside the gene matches. Germline-derived CDR1 and CDR2 are SNHLY and FYNNEI.

This clonotype was detected once. The chain links TRBV9 to TRBJ2-7; D not certain. V dropped 3 bases and J dropped 2 bases, with 24 bases sitting between them. The CDR3 contains 18 residues. Germline V gene sequence: CDR1 SGDLS, CDR2 YYNGEE. Here the CDR3 reads CASSASLNGFGETYEQYF. The CDR3 nucleotides are TGTGCCAGCAGCGCGTCTTTAAATGGATTTGGGGAAACCTACGAGCAGTACTTC.

The chain employs TRBV30 and TRBJ1-1; TRBD1 might be the D (6 bases). V was clipped by 0 bases and J by 1 base, with 12 bases between them. Germline V gene lookup returns CDR1 GTSNPN and CDR2 SVGIG (reference sequence). The CDR3 sequence is 15 residues long. CDR3 protein: CAWSVWSTGNTEAFF. CDR3 sequence (DNA): TGTGCCTGGAGTGTGTGGTCGACAGGGAACACTGAAGCTTTCTTT.

This chain connects TRBV9 to TRBJ2-5, with 13 nucleotides matching TRBD2. CDR1 and CDR2 from the germline V gene are SGDLS and YYNGEE. The J segment lost 0 bases and the V segment lost 3 bases, leaving 8 bases of the junction unmatched. This CDR3 is built from 18 residues. The CDR3 region is CASSAGLAGALHQETQYF. DNA for the CDR3: TGTGCCAGCAGCGCTGGACTAGCGGGAGCACTACACCAAGAGACCCAGTACTTC.

The count of this clonotype is one. This chain connects TRBV20-1 to TRBJ1-5, with 9 bases lining up with TRBD1. Looked up from germline, CDR1 is DFQATT and CDR2 is SNEGSKA (reference sequence). The CDR3 contains 12 residues. V gave up 8 bases and J gave up 5 bases; unmatched junction bases: 4. The CDR3 DNA is TGCAGTACAGGGGGCGCATATCAGCCCCAGCATTTT. Its translation is CSTGGAYQPQHF.

This clonotype was counted once. The chain links TRBV11-2 to TRBJ2-5, with D uncertain. Trimming cost V 2 bases and J 1 base, with 8 bases left between them. Per the germline V gene, CDR1 is SGHAT and CDR2 is FQNNGV. The CDR3 extends over 14 amino acids. CDR3 protein: CASSLTLSQETQYF. As DNA, the CDR3 is TGTGCCAGCAGCTTAACCCTGTCCCAAGAGACCCAGTACTTC.

The chain uses TRBV20-1 and TRBJ1-1; D is undetermined. The CDR3 has 14 residues. Deletions cut 3 bases from V and 2 bases from J, with 13 bases between. CDR1 and CDR2 (germline): DFQATT, SNEGSKA (reference sequence). This CDR3 is CSASKSGANTEAFF. CDR3 in DNA: TGCAGTGCTAGTAAATCGGGCGCAAACACTGAAGCTTTCTTT.

This sequence joins TRBV9 and TRBJ1-1, with no clear D. The CDR3 runs to 14 residues. The germline V and J ends were trimmed by 2 bases and 2 bases, with 10 bases remaining between them. CDR1 SGDLS and CDR2 YYNGEE come from the germline V gene. For the CDR3, the DNA is TGTGCCAGCAGCGTGGACGTGATAAACACTGAAGCTTTCTTT. Translation: CASSVDVINTEAFF.

This clonotype was seen only a few times. CDR3 region: CASSQQGAGETQYF. The CDR3 coding sequence is TGTGCCAGCAGTCAACAGGGGGCCGGAGAGACCCAGTACTTC. This chain links TRBV7-9 with TRBJ2-5, with 9 bases identical to TRBD1. CDR1 and CDR2 (germline): SEHNR, FQNEAQ (reference sequence). V lost 6 bases to trimming and J lost 4 bases; unmatched junction nucleotides: 6. The length of the CDR3 is 14 residues.

As concerns this clonotype: This may stem from a read error, because a much larger clone lies one nucleotide away. J is TRBJ2-5 and V is TRBV5-6; D not resolved. Looked up from germline, CDR1 is SGHDT and CDR2 is YYEEEE. The CDR3 runs 11 residues. Deletions cut 2 bases from V and 3 bases from J, with 2 bases between. The DNA for the CDR3 is TGTGCCAGCAGCTTCGAAGAGACCCAGTACTTC. This codes for CASSFEETQYF.

The CDR3 sequence is CAWSAFAGGYNEQFF. CDR3 DNA sequence: TGTGCCTGGAGTGCTTTTGCGGGAGGGTACAATGAGCAGTTCTTC. The chain combines TRBV30 with TRBJ2-1; 9 nucleotides align to TRBD2. Losses at the gene ends were 1 base for V and 4 bases for J; bases not matched to a gene: 5. From germline, CDR1 is GTSNPN and CDR2 SVGIG (reference sequence). The CDR3 runs to 15 residues. Based on the CDR3 plus reference TRBV30 and TRBJ2-1, the full variable domain is SQTIHQWPATLVQPVGSPLSLECTVEGTSNPNLYWYRQAAGRGLQLLFYSVGIGQISSEVPQNLSASRPQDRQFILSSKKLLLSDSGFYLCAWSAFAGGYNEQFFGPGTRLTVL.

The chain combines TRBV20-1 with TRBJ2-7; the D gene could be TRBD1 or TRBD2 (6 bases each). The CDR3 has 15 amino acids. Trimming cost V 3 bases and J 3 bases, with 18 bases left between them. Germline lookup yields CDR1 DFQATT and CDR2 SNEGSKA (reference sequence). The CDR3 DNA follows: TGCAGTGCTAGGAGGTCGGGGGCGGCTAGCTACGAGCAGTACTTC. It specifies CSARRSGAASYEQYF.

The sample holds one count of this clonotype. This chain connects TRBV18 to TRBJ2-1; D is perhaps TRBD2 (6 bases). The V end lost 3 bases, the J end lost 1 base, and 13 bases lay between the germline ends. Germline assignment: CDR1 KGHSH and CDR2 LQKENI. The length of the CDR3 is 16 residues. CDR3 amino acids: CASSPLGGHSYNEQFF. CDR3 coding DNA: TGTGCCAGCTCACCCCTGGGGGGTCATTCCTACAATGAGCAGTTCTTC.

This rearrangement joins TRBV27 to TRBJ1-5, with D tentatively TRBD1 (5 bases). Trimming took off 6 bases at V and 7 bases at J, with 16 bases between the two ends. The germline V gene encodes CDR1 MNHEY and CDR2 SMNVEV (reference sequence). CDR3 length: 14 residues. The CDR3 is CASSERGPVQPQHF. The CDR3 DNA sequence: TGTGCCAGCAGCGAAAGGGGTCCAGTCCAGCCCCAGCATTTT.

The sample holds one count of this clonotype. The V call is TRBV7-8, the J call TRBJ1-1; 7 bases align to TRBD1. The CDR3 spans 16 residues. Germline values: CDR1 SGHVS, CDR2 FQNEAQ. The junction had 13 bases not matched to a gene; V was cut back by 4 bases and J by 5 bases. The chain's CDR3 is CASSSPDSRGRTEAFF. The DNA for the CDR3 is TGTGCCAGCAGCTCGCCAGACAGCAGGGGGAGGACTGAAGCTTTCTTT.